A selection of T cell receptor beta chains follows, all from one sample in a study of OX40 agonist ivuxolimab in advanced cancers. Profiling relied on immunoSEQ multiplex PCR, and the TCRdb table lists in-frame clones only, not all of them. The table includes fewer than 65,000 clones, approximately 86% detected once. This sample comprised CD4+ or CD8+ T cells sorted from blood, obtained in a trial of the OX40 agonist ivuxolimab. Receptor source: an adult with an advanced solid tumor such as melanoma, head and neck, liver or kidney cancer. CDR3s include the opening cysteine and the closing phenylalanine or tryptophan. The order of the fields is clone size, V gene, J gene, CDR3 length, D gene, CDR3 protein, CDR3 DNA. A D gene is named only where the DNA matches it firmly. Where a row states a size, it is once, few, many or the class of an expanded clone; other rows omit it.

clone_size: few; v_call: TRBV10-3; j_call: TRBJ2-1; cdr3_length: 13; d_call: TRBD2; cdr3_aa: CAISSSGRDEQFF; cdr3_nt: TGTGCCATCAGTTCTAGCGGCAGGGATGAGCAGTTCTTC
clone_size: NA; v_call: TRBV18; j_call: TRBJ1-3; cdr3_length: 16; d_call: NA; cdr3_aa: CASSPNTGAQRNTIYF; cdr3_nt: TGTGCCAGCTCACCGAACACGGGGGCTCAGAGAAACACCATATATTTT
clone_size: NA; v_call: TRBV9; j_call: TRBJ2-2; cdr3_length: 12; d_call: NA; cdr3_aa: CASSVAAGELFF; cdr3_nt: TGTGCCAGCAGCGTAGCCGCCGGGGAGCTGTTTTTT
clone_size: NA; v_call: TRBV9; j_call: TRBJ1-2; cdr3_length: 14; d_call: TRBD1; cdr3_aa: CASSVVVDRSGYTF; cdr3_nt: TGTGCCAGCAGCGTAGTAGTGGACAGGTCGGGCTACACCTTC
clone_size: NA; v_call: TRBV10-3; j_call: TRBJ1-2; cdr3_length: 13; d_call: NA; cdr3_aa: CATRDRANYGYTF; cdr3_nt: TGTGCCACCCGGGACCGAGCTAACTATGGCTACACCTTC
clone_size: NA; v_call: TRBV28; j_call: TRBJ2-5; cdr3_length: 15; d_call: TRBD2; cdr3_aa: CASSGLAEVQETQYF; cdr3_nt: TGTGCCAGCAGCGGACTAGCGGAGGTTCAAGAGACCCAGTACTTC
clone_size: NA; v_call: TRBV15; j_call: TRBJ2-7; cdr3_length: 17; d_call: NA; cdr3_aa: CATSRDTTGDFSYEQYF; cdr3_nt: TGTGCCACCAGCAGAGATACAACGGGGGACTTCTCCTACGAGCAGTACTTC
clone_size: NA; v_call: TRBV4-3; j_call: TRBJ2-3; cdr3_length: 12; d_call: NA; cdr3_aa: CASSQDRARQYF; cdr3_nt: TGCGCCAGCAGCCAAGATCGGGCTAGGCAGTATTTT
clone_size: NA; v_call: TRBV18; j_call: TRBJ2-3; cdr3_length: 15; d_call: TRBD1; cdr3_aa: CASSPGTGNTDTQYF; cdr3_nt: TGTGCCAGCTCACCAGGGACAGGTAACACAGATACGCAGTATTTT
clone_size: once; v_call: TRBV7-2; j_call: TRBJ2-7; cdr3_length: 14; d_call: NA; cdr3_aa: CASSLGPTAYEQYF; cdr3_nt: TGTGCCAGCAGCTTAGGGCCGACCGCCTACGAGCAGTACTTC
clone_size: NA; v_call: TRBV7-9; j_call: TRBJ1-1; cdr3_length: 14; d_call: NA; cdr3_aa: CASSLHDGDTEAFF; cdr3_nt: TGTGCCAGCAGCTTGCACGATGGGGACACTGAAGCTTTCTTT
clone_size: few; v_call: TRBV7-3; j_call: TRBJ2-5; cdr3_length: 13; d_call: NA; cdr3_aa: CASSFRTQETQYF; cdr3_nt: TGTGCCAGCAGCTTTAGAACTCAAGAGACCCAGTACTTC
clone_size: NA; v_call: TRBV7-8; j_call: TRBJ2-2; cdr3_length: 15; d_call: NA; cdr3_aa: CASSLWGVATGELFF; cdr3_nt: TGTGCCAGCAGCTTATGGGGAGTTGCCACCGGGGAGCTGTTTTTT
clone_size: NA; v_call: TRBV29-1; j_call: TRBJ2-1; cdr3_length: 14; d_call: NA; cdr3_aa: CSVEWHLSYNEQFF; cdr3_nt: TGCAGCGTTGAATGGCATTTGTCCTACAATGAGCAGTTCTTC
clone_size: NA; v_call: TRBV6-1; j_call: TRBJ2-7; cdr3_length: 13; d_call: NA; cdr3_aa: CASTPLGTYEQYF; cdr3_nt: TGTGCCAGCACCCCACTAGGCACCTACGAGCAGTACTTC
clone_size: NA; v_call: TRBV2; j_call: TRBJ1-5; cdr3_length: 16; d_call: NA; cdr3_aa: CASSRDGTLSNQPQHF; cdr3_nt: TGTGCCAGCAGCCGGGACGGTACCCTTAGCAATCAGCCCCAGCATTTT
clone_size: NA; v_call: TRBV28; j_call: TRBJ1-2; cdr3_length: 13; d_call: TRBD1; cdr3_aa: CASISRQGGGYTF; cdr3_nt: TGTGCCAGCATTTCGCGACAGGGAGGCGGCTACACCTTC
clone_size: NA; v_call: TRBV7-2; j_call: TRBJ2-1; cdr3_length: 11; d_call: NA; cdr3_aa: CASSLVNEQFF; cdr3_nt: TGTGCCAGCAGCTTAGTTAATGAGCAGTTCTTC
clone_size: few; v_call: TRBV27; j_call: TRBJ2-5; cdr3_length: 13; d_call: NA; cdr3_aa: CASSFGWKETQYF; cdr3_nt: TGTGCCAGCAGTTTCGGGTGGAAAGAGACCCAGTACTTC
clone_size: NA; v_call: TRBV27; j_call: TRBJ2-1; cdr3_length: 14; d_call: NA; cdr3_aa: CASSRRGTYNEQFF; cdr3_nt: TGTGCCAGCAGTCGCCGTGGGACCTACAATGAGCAGTTCTTC
clone_size: NA; v_call: TRBV2; j_call: TRBJ2-1; cdr3_length: 11; d_call: NA; cdr3_aa: CASRDYSEQFF; cdr3_nt: TGTGCCAGCAGGGATTATTCTGAGCAGTTCTTC
clone_size: NA; v_call: TRBV10-2; j_call: TRBJ1-2; cdr3_length: 13; d_call: NA; cdr3_aa: CASSPGREYGYTF; cdr3_nt: TGCGCCAGCAGCCCCGGACGGGAATATGGCTACACCTTC
clone_size: once; v_call: TRBV7-2; j_call: TRBJ1-1; cdr3_length: 15; d_call: NA; cdr3_aa: CASSQNGARNTEAFF; cdr3_nt: TGTGCCAGCAGCCAGAACGGGGCCCGGAACACTGAAGCTTTCTTT
clone_size: NA; v_call: TRBV5-4; j_call: TRBJ2-3; cdr3_length: 12; d_call: NA; cdr3_aa: CASSLSTDTQYF; cdr3_nt: TGTGCCAGCAGCTTAAGCACAGATACGCAGTATTTT
clone_size: NA; v_call: TRBV7-9; j_call: TRBJ2-3; cdr3_length: 14; d_call: NA; cdr3_aa: CASSLVRGGDTQYF; cdr3_nt: TGTGCCAGCAGCTTAGTAAGGGGGGGAGATACGCAGTATTTT
clone_size: NA; v_call: TRBV11-2; j_call: TRBJ1-5; cdr3_length: 13; d_call: TRBD1; cdr3_aa: CASSLGTGTPQHF; cdr3_nt: TGTGCCAGCAGCTTAGGGACAGGGACGCCCCAGCATTTT
clone_size: few; v_call: TRBV4-1; j_call: TRBJ2-7; cdr3_length: 15; d_call: TRBD1; cdr3_aa: CASSQRSQGAHEQYF; cdr3_nt: TGCGCCAGCAGCCAACGGTCGCAGGGGGCCCACGAGCAGTACTTC
clone_size: NA; v_call: TRBV5-1; j_call: TRBJ2-3; cdr3_length: 18; d_call: TRBD2; cdr3_aa: CASSLAGGVAGAGDTQYF; cdr3_nt: TGCGCCAGCAGCTTGGCCGGCGGGGTAGCGGGAGCTGGAGATACGCAGTATTTT
clone_size: NA; v_call: TRBV9; j_call: TRBJ1-2; cdr3_length: 14; d_call: NA; cdr3_aa: CASSVGGQNYGYTF; cdr3_nt: TGTGCCAGCAGCGTAGGGGGGCAGAACTATGGCTACACCTTC
clone_size: NA; v_call: TRBV27; j_call: TRBJ1-1; cdr3_length: 16; d_call: TRBD1; cdr3_aa: CASSSRQGAVNTEAFF; cdr3_nt: TGTGCCAGCAGTTCAAGACAGGGGGCAGTGAACACTGAAGCTTTCTTT
clone_size: NA; v_call: TRBV6-1; j_call: TRBJ1-2; cdr3_length: 13; d_call: NA; cdr3_aa: CASSEGPRYGYTF; cdr3_nt: TGTGCCAGCAGTGAGGGCCCCCGCTATGGCTACACCTTC
clone_size: NA; v_call: TRBV19; j_call: TRBJ2-1; cdr3_length: 20; d_call: TRBD2; cdr3_aa: CASSRPGLAGGLNSYNEQFF; cdr3_nt: TGTGCCAGTAGCCGTCCCGGACTAGCGGGAGGTCTAAACTCCTACAATGAGCAGTTCTTC
clone_size: NA; v_call: TRBV29-1; j_call: TRBJ2-3; cdr3_length: 16; d_call: TRBD2; cdr3_aa: CSVMGRLGGDTDTQYF; cdr3_nt: TGCAGCGTTATGGGCCGCCTCGGGGGGGACACAGATACACAGTATTTT
clone_size: NA; v_call: TRBV7-2; j_call: TRBJ2-5; cdr3_length: 14; d_call: NA; cdr3_aa: CASSLDAYQETQYF; cdr3_nt: TGTGCCAGCAGCTTAGATGCGTACCAAGAGACCCAGTACTTC
clone_size: NA; v_call: TRBV6-5; j_call: TRBJ2-3; cdr3_length: 11; d_call: NA; cdr3_aa: CASTYGATQYF; cdr3_nt: TGTGCCAGCACCTACGGCGCGACGCAGTATTTT
clone_size: NA; v_call: TRBV7-2; j_call: TRBJ2-1; cdr3_length: 16; d_call: TRBD2; cdr3_aa: CASSLSRTSGGYEQFF; cdr3_nt: TGTGCCAGCAGCTTATCAAGGACTAGCGGGGGCTATGAGCAGTTCTTC
clone_size: NA; v_call: TRBV2; j_call: TRBJ1-5; cdr3_length: 16; d_call: NA; cdr3_aa: CASSELGVGPDQPQHF; cdr3_nt: TGTGCCAGCAGTGAATTGGGGGTCGGTCCAGATCAGCCCCAGCATTTT
clone_size: NA; v_call: TRBV11-2; j_call: TRBJ1-2; cdr3_length: 11; d_call: NA; cdr3_aa: CASSLRGGYTF; cdr3_nt: TGTGCCAGCAGCTTAAGGGGTGGCTACACCTTC
clone_size: NA; v_call: TRBV2; j_call: TRBJ1-5; cdr3_length: 15; d_call: NA; cdr3_aa: CASSQTGQSNQPQHF; cdr3_nt: TGTGCCAGCAGTCAAACCGGACAGAGTAATCAGCCCCAGCATTTT
clone_size: NA; v_call: TRBV6-4; j_call: TRBJ1-1; cdr3_length: 13; d_call: NA; cdr3_aa: CASSEVGGAEAFF; cdr3_nt: TGTGCCAGCAGTGAAGTGGGGGGCGCTGAAGCTTTCTTT
clone_size: few; v_call: TRBV28; j_call: TRBJ1-5; cdr3_length: 15; d_call: TRBD1; cdr3_aa: CASSQGGVGNQPQHF; cdr3_nt: TGTGCCAGCAGTCAGGGGGGCGTGGGCAATCAGCCCCAGCATTTT
clone_size: NA; v_call: TRBV9; j_call: TRBJ2-1; cdr3_length: 14; d_call: NA; cdr3_aa: CASSVGSTVNEQFF; cdr3_nt: TGTGCCAGCAGCGTTGGGTCCACGGTCAATGAGCAGTTCTTC
clone_size: NA; v_call: TRBV2; j_call: TRBJ2-5; cdr3_length: 15; d_call: TRBD2; cdr3_aa: CASSERREGLETQYF; cdr3_nt: TGTGCCAGCAGTGAAAGGCGGGAGGGCCTGGAGACCCAGTACTTC
clone_size: NA; v_call: TRBV7-2; j_call: TRBJ2-2; cdr3_length: 14; d_call: NA; cdr3_aa: CASSLGPSGRELFF; cdr3_nt: TGTGCCAGCAGCTTAGGGCCTAGTGGCCGGGAGCTGTTTTTT
clone_size: NA; v_call: TRBV21-1; j_call: TRBJ2-2; cdr3_length: 19; d_call: NA; cdr3_aa: CASSKRKTYPGPYTGELFF; cdr3_nt: TGTGCCAGCAGCAAACGAAAAACCTACCCGGGGCCTTATACCGGGGAGCTGTTTTTT
clone_size: NA; v_call: TRBV15; j_call: TRBJ2-2; cdr3_length: 15; d_call: NA; cdr3_aa: CATSRVGSDTGELFF; cdr3_nt: TGTGCCACCAGCAGAGTGGGTTCCGACACCGGGGAGCTGTTTTTT
clone_size: NA; v_call: TRBV4-3; j_call: TRBJ2-3; cdr3_length: 15; d_call: NA; cdr3_aa: CASSQEGHSTDTQYF; cdr3_nt: TGCGCCAGCAGCCAAGAGGGCCATAGCACAGATACGCAGTATTTT